These 11 T cell receptor beta chains were all obtained from the same sample, sequenced in a study of CD8+ T cells in alopecia areata. RNA extraction was followed by reverse transcription into cDNA, which acted as the sequencing template. The data were produced by immunoSEQ multiplex PCR, yet TCRdb's version contains in-frame clones alone and is incomplete. The table lists more than 90,000 clones, around 60% of them singletons. Stated treatment: oral pan-JAK inhibitor, 5-10 mg twice daily. The specimen comprised CD8+ T cells sorted from blood, sampled at approximately week 60, from a patient treated with tofacitinib. These receptors came from a human donor with alopecia areata.

The CDR3 spells CASSNGGKSQPQHF. The CDR3 DNA sequence: TGTGCCAGCAGTAACGGCGGGAAGAGTCAGCCCCAGCATTTT. V usage is TRBV6-6 and J usage is TRBJ1-5; D is unresolved. Germline CDR1 and CDR2: MNHNY and SVGAGI (reference sequence). The CDR3 contains 14 residues. V was cut by 5 bases and J by 6 bases, with 14 bases left in between.

This clone was detected a few times. This chain connects TRBV5-6 to TRBJ2-3; tentative D call: TRBD2 (6 bases). V shed 1 base and J shed 0 bases, with 15 bases lying between them. Germline V CDR1 and CDR2: SGHDT, YYEEEE. CDR3 length equals 17 residues. The CDR3 nucleotides are TGTGCCAGCAGCTTGTGGGGCGGGGCCATGAGCACAGATACGCAGTATTTT. It is translated as CASSLWGGAMSTDTQYF.

The CDR3: CASSTQIWSTEAFF. The DNA of the CDR3 is TGTGCCAGCAGCACACAGATATGGAGCACTGAAGCTTTCTTT. The genes are TRBV7-2 and TRBJ1-1; D not certain. The CDR3 sequence is 14 residues long. CDR1 is SGHTA and CDR2 is FQGNSA in the germline V gene. Trimming took off 5 bases at V and 4 bases at J, with 14 bases between the two ends.

This clone showed up just a few times. The chain joins TRBV13 to TRBJ2-7; no clear D gene. Germline V CDR1 and CDR2: PRHDT, FYEKMQ (reference sequence). Trimming left V 5 bases short and J 7 bases short, with 15 bases between. There are 13 residues in the CDR3. The CDR3 is CASSDSPGREQYF. The CDR3 bases are TGTGCCAGCAGCGATTCCCCGGGTCGGGAGCAGTACTTC.

CDR3 sequence reads: CSVDGGDTEAFF. Here the CDR3 DNA reads TGCAGCGTTGATGGAGGGGACACTGAAGCTTTCTTT. The chain couples TRBV29-1 to TRBJ1-1; D is possibly TRBD1 (5 bases). The CDR3 extends over 12 amino acids. CDR1 and CDR2 from the germline V gene are SQVTM and ANQGSEA. The V gene lost 3 bases and the J gene lost 3 bases, with 8 bases spanning the gap.

This clone was observed many times. The chain couples TRBV2 to TRBJ2-1, with 11 bases identical to TRBD1. The ends lost 3 bases at V and 7 bases at J; junction bases unmatched: 5. This CDR3 has 15 amino acids. Germline assignment: CDR1 SNHLY and CDR2 FYNNEI. For the CDR3, the DNA is TGTGCCAGCAGTGATTCCGGGACAGGGGGTAATGAGCAGTTCTTC. This sequence encodes CASSDSGTGGNEQFF.

This clone is medium-sized by share. V usage is TRBV7-8 and J usage is TRBJ1-2, with 7 bases that match TRBD1. The CDR3 sequence is 14 residues long. The J segment lost 8 bases and the V segment lost 3 bases, leaving 9 bases of the junction unmatched. Per the germline V gene, CDR1 is SGHVS and CDR2 is FQNEAQ. The CDR3 DNA reads as TGTGCCAGCAGCTTTTTTCAGGGGGGTATCGGCTACACCTTC. Its translation is CASSFFQGGIGYTF.

A single count supports this clone. J is TRBJ1-1 and V is TRBV5-1; 9 nucleotides align to TRBD1. The germline CDR1 and CDR2 sequences are SGHRS and YFSETQ. The CDR3 has 13 amino acids. J lost 7 bases, V lost 0 bases, and 1 base had no gene match. For the CDR3, the DNA is TGCGCCAGCAGCTTGGGGGGACAGGGTGAAGCTTTCTTT. This translates into CASSLGGQGEAFF.

The J gene is TRBJ2-6, the V gene TRBV13; D may be TRBD1 or TRBD2 (5 bases each). This CDR3 is built from 18 residues. Trimming took off 5 bases at V and 1 base at J, with 18 bases between the two ends. Germline assignment: CDR1 PRHDT and CDR2 FYEKMQ (reference sequence). The chain's CDR3 is CASSGGQGIISGANVLTF. CDR3 sequence (DNA): TGTGCCAGCAGCGGAGGTCAGGGAATTATTTCTGGGGCCAACGTCCTGACTTTC.

In this sample, this clone turned up a few times. The CDR3 spells CASSFYNQPQHF. In nucleotides, the CDR3 is TGTGCCAGCAGCTTCTACAATCAGCCCCAGCATTTT. The V and J genes are TRBV7-9 and TRBJ1-5; D ambiguous. Germline CDR1 reads SEHNR; CDR2 reads FQNEAQ (reference sequence). CDR3 length: 12 residues. V was shortened by 3 bases and J by 3 bases, with 3 bases between the two germline ends.

This clone appeared a few times. The chain carries TRBV2 and TRBJ2-7; D ambiguous. V gave up 8 bases and J gave up 0 bases, with 17 bases separating them. The CDR3 covers 15 residues. Germline values: CDR1 SNHLY, CDR2 FYNNEI. CDR3 residues: CASLRASDDSYEQYF. CDR3 coding DNA: TGTGCCAGCCTCCGGGCTTCAGACGACTCCTACGAGCAGTACTTC.